What follows are 23 T cell receptor beta chains derived from one specimen sequenced in a study of T cell repertoires in cytomegalovirus infection (dated by TCRdb to 2018 to 2020). Reads for this sample came from an Illumina HiSeq 1500. The raw public data were reprocessed by TCRdb itself: fastp quality trimming at Q25, MiXCR clonotype calling, in-frame beta chains only. When rows share a CDR3 protein, they turn into one entry using the most common DNA and genes. Counted in this sample were just over 300,000 distinct CDR3 sequences; roughly 15% of them appeared once. The ten biggest clones cover 12% of the sample. The sample comprised PBMCs. These receptors came from a human donor in good health (CMV status not recorded). Some clones in this sample may be carry-over from other donors' samples.

This clonotype was found many times. The chain joins TRBV28 to TRBJ2-5, with D uncertain. The CDR3 sequence is 15 residues long. V was cut by 0 bases and J by 1 base, with 9 bases left in between. Germline V gene sequence: CDR1 MDHEN, CDR2 SYDVKM. CDR3 residues: CASSLWGPTQETQYF. The CDR3 nucleotides read TGTGCCAGCAGTTTATGGGGTCCCACCCAAGAGACCCAGTACTTC.

This clonotype was counted between two and nine times. The V gene is TRBV7-6, the J gene TRBJ1-1; D perhaps matches TRBD1 (6 bases). Trimming shortened V by 4 bases and J by 3 bases, and 21 bases separated the two germline ends. The germline V gene has CDR1 SGHVS and CDR2 FNYEAQ. This CDR3 is 17 amino acids long. CDR3 in amino acids: CASSSFPGIQGYTEAFF. CDR3 DNA: TGTGCCAGCAGCTCTTTCCCCGGAATACAGGGATACACTGAAGCTTTCTTT.

CDR3 bases: TGTGCCAGCACCCTTGCACTCAGCAGGGTTGGCGAGCAGTACTTC. It translates to CASTLALSRVGEQYF. The chain couples TRBV6-8 to TRBJ2-7; TRBD1 might be the D (5 bases). This CDR3 contains 15 residues. CDR1 is MNHGY and CDR2 is SAAAGT in the germline V gene. The V end was cut by 7 bases, the J end by 6 bases, with 22 bases between.

Notes on this clonotype: A read error may explain this, as a much larger clone is one base away. The chain is built from TRBV12-3 or TRBV12-4 and TRBJ1-5; the match to TRBD1 covers 7 bases. The CDR3 has 14 amino acids. With 5 bases clipped from V and 3 bases from J, the junction kept 4 bases outside the gene matches. CDR3 DNA sequence: TGTGCCAGCAGTCCGGGACAGTACAATCAGCCCCAGCATTTT. It yields the protein CASSPGQYNQPQHF.

There are a few counts of this clonotype. The chain has TRBV7-2 and TRBJ1-3; perhaps TRBD1 as D (5 bases). The CDR3 loop spans 16 amino acids. V lost 5 bases and J 0 bases, leaving 14 bases between the germline ends. Germline CDR1 SGHTA, CDR2 FQGNSA. The CDR3 loop is CASSPQGPHSGNTIYF. CDR3 bases: TGTGCCAGCAGCCCCCAGGGCCCCCACTCTGGAAACACCATATATTTT.

This chain connects TRBV18 to TRBJ1-3, with 7 nucleotides matching TRBD1. V dropped 6 bases and J dropped 2; count of bases not matched to a gene: 4. Germline CDR1 KGHSH, CDR2 LQKENI. This CDR3 has 14 amino acids. The CDR3 reads CASSLGQAGNTIYF. Here the CDR3 DNA reads TGTGCCAGCTCCCTTGGACAGGCTGGAAACACCATATATTTT.

V and J are TRBV20-1 and TRBJ2-5; D is ambiguous. CDR1 is DFQATT and CDR2 is SNEGSKA in the germline V gene (reference sequence). The length of the CDR3 is 14 residues. V was cut by 3 bases and J by 2 bases, with 13 bases left in between. The CDR3 bases are TGCAGTGCTAGGAAAGTTGGCGGACAAGAGACCCAGTACTTC. This gives the protein CSARKVGGQETQYF.

This clonotype has a count of ten or more. J is TRBJ1-1 and V is TRBV7-9; TRBD1 matches 10 bases. The CDR3 is 18 residues long. Looked up from germline, CDR1 is SEHNR and CDR2 is FQNEAQ (reference sequence). With 1 base clipped from V and 0 bases from J, the junction kept 8 bases outside the gene matches. CDR3 protein: CASSLEGQGPPMNTEAFF. Here the CDR3 DNA reads TGTGCCAGCAGCTTAGAGGGACAGGGGCCACCGATGAACACTGAAGCTTTCTTT.

This clonotype showed up just a few times. The CDR3 sequence: CASSHLGQTNTGELFF. In DNA form, the CDR3 reads TGTGCCAGCAGCCACTTGGGACAGACAAACACCGGGGAGCTGTTTTTT. The genes are TRBV4-2 and TRBJ2-2, with 7 bases fitting TRBD1. The germline gives CDR1 LGHNA, CDR2 YNFKEQ. The J segment lost 2 bases and the V segment lost 3 bases, leaving 6 bases of the junction unmatched. The CDR3 covers 16 residues.

The rearrangement links TRBV5-1 to TRBJ1-2; 7 bases align to TRBD1. V trimming: 4 bases; J trimming: 3 bases; junction bases outside the gene matches: 9. CDR3 length equals 15 residues. Germline V gives CDR1 SGHRS, CDR2 YFSETQ. The CDR3 DNA is TGCGCCAGCAGCCGGCTGACAGGGCTGGACTATGGCTACACCTTC. Its translation is CASSRLTGLDYGYTF.

The CDR3, as DNA: TGTGCCAGCAGTGGAAGCCCAGGGTCCCACACAGATACGCAGTATTTT. Translated: CASSGSPGSHTDTQYF. V is TRBV6-2 or TRBV6-3 and J is TRBJ2-3; maybe TRBD1 (5 bases). The ends were cut back, 5 bases at V and 2 bases at J, with 17 bases in the middle. Germline CDR1 and CDR2: MNHEY and SVGEGT. The length of the CDR3 is 16 residues.

The chain links TRBV7-9 to TRBJ2-7; D is undetermined. The CDR3 is 14 amino acids. The V gene lost 2 bases and the J gene lost 2 bases, with 10 bases spanning the gap. CDR1 SEHNR and CDR2 FQNEAQ come from the germline V gene (reference sequence). Here the CDR3 DNA reads TGTGCCAGCAGCTTACTAGATGGGCCCTACGAGCAGTACTTC. It is translated as CASSLLDGPYEQYF.

Only a few counts were recorded for this clonotype. The chain recombines TRBV6-8 with TRBJ1-2, with 7 bases fitting TRBD1. The junction had 4 bases not matched to a gene; V was cut back by 4 bases and J by 5 bases. The CDR3 totals 13 residues. Germline V CDR1 and CDR2: MNHGY, SAAAGT. The CDR3 nucleotides read TGTGCCAGCAGTTTTGACAGGGCTTATGGCTACACCTTC. Translation gives CASSFDRAYGYTF.

This clonotype was counted only a few times. This chain joins TRBV10-3 and TRBJ2-5; the match to TRBD2 covers 13 bases. The trim removed 6 bases at V and 5 bases at J, leaving 6 bases unmatched. The germline V gene encodes CDR1 ENHRY and CDR2 SYGVKD. The CDR3 spans 15 residues. CDR3 nucleotides: TGTGCCATCAGCAGGACTAGCGGGGGAGGGGAGACCCAGTACTTC. This translates into CAISRTSGGGETQYF.

This clonotype was detected only a few times. V is TRBV12-3 or TRBV12-4 and J is TRBJ1-2; tentative D call: TRBD1 (5 bases). The CDR3 contains 15 residues. Trimming stripped 3 bases from V and 4 bases from J, with 15 bases between. The CDR3 DNA reads as TGTGCCAGCAGTTTGGGAGCAGGAGGGACCTATGGCTACACCTTC. Protein product: CASSLGAGGTYGYTF.

This chain uses TRBV20-1 with TRBJ2-1; D possibly corresponds to TRBD1 (6 bases). Trimming took off 0 bases at V and 15 bases at J, with 24 bases between the two ends. The CDR3 contains 15 residues. The germline V gene has CDR1 DFQATT and CDR2 SNEGSKA (reference sequence). Written as DNA, the CDR3 is TGCAGTGCTAGAGATCCCTCTGGGGGTGGACAGTTTAGGTTCTTC. Translating it yields CSARDPSGGGQFRFF.

This chain connects TRBV9 to TRBJ2-1, with D possibly being TRBD2 (6 bases). The CDR3 has 15 amino acids. Germline loops: CDR1 SGDLS, CDR2 YYNGEE. The V end lost 2 bases, the J end lost 10 bases, and 19 bases lay between the germline ends. The chain's CDR3 is CASSVDPRGAGEQFF. CDR3 nucleotides: TGTGCCAGCAGCGTTGACCCACGGGGCGCGGGGGAGCAGTTCTTC.

The chain recombines TRBV2 with TRBJ1-5; a weak D match, TRBD1 (5 bases). Germline-derived CDR1 and CDR2 are SNHLY and FYNNEI. V shed 5 bases and J shed 2 bases, with 16 bases lying between them. The CDR3 sequence is 16 residues long. The DNA for the CDR3 is TGTGCCAGCAGTATCGGGGCCGTCCTTGGCAATCAGCCCCAGCATTTT. Its translation is CASSIGAVLGNQPQHF.

This clonotype was seen repeatedly, ten times or more. V usage is TRBV12-3 or TRBV12-4 and J usage is TRBJ2-6; D assignment may be TRBD1 or TRBD2 (6 bases each). The CDR3 covers 17 residues. V lost 1 base and J 2 bases, leaving 12 bases between the germline ends. As DNA, the CDR3 is TGTGCCAGCAGTTTAGGCCCGAGGGGGGCTGGGGCCAACGTCCTGACTTTC. This sequence encodes CASSLGPRGAGANVLTF.

The chain links TRBV6-1 to TRBJ1-6; 7 bases line up with TRBD1. Trimming took 4 bases from V and 8 from J; bases not matched to a gene: 11. The germline V gene encodes CDR1 MNHNS and CDR2 SASEGT. The length of the CDR3 is 16 residues. The chain's CDR3 is CASSVLEGAIDSPLHF. CDR3 bases: TGTGCCAGCAGTGTTTTAGAGGGGGCTATTGATTCACCCCTCCACTTT.

This chain joins TRBV5-6 and TRBJ2-2; D gene ambiguous. The CDR3 is 12 residues long. Trimming left V 4 bases short and J 8 bases short, with 9 bases between. CDR1 and CDR2 (germline): SGHDT, YYEEEE. This CDR3 is CASSSNLGELFF. The CDR3 DNA follows: TGTGCCAGCAGCAGTAATTTAGGGGAGCTGTTTTTT.

This clonotype has a count of ten or more. The chain couples TRBV6-1 to TRBJ2-3; no reliable D call. The CDR3 extends over 12 amino acids. V was shortened by 7 bases and J by 2 bases, with 7 bases between the two germline ends. The germline V gene encodes CDR1 MNHNS and CDR2 SASEGT. The CDR3 loop reads CASTQDTDTQYF. For the CDR3, the DNA is TGTGCCAGCACTCAGGACACAGATACGCAGTATTTT.

This clonotype has a count of ten or more. This chain connects TRBV2 to TRBJ2-5; 11 bases are a match to TRBD2. Germline CDR1 reads SNHLY; CDR2 reads FYNNEI. V was pared by 6 bases and J by 2 bases, with 5 bases of the junction left unmatched. The CDR3 contains 15 residues. The CDR3 coding sequence is TGTGCCAGCAGCGAACTAGCGGGGGCACAAGAGACCCAGTACTTC. This sequence encodes CASSELAGAQETQYF.